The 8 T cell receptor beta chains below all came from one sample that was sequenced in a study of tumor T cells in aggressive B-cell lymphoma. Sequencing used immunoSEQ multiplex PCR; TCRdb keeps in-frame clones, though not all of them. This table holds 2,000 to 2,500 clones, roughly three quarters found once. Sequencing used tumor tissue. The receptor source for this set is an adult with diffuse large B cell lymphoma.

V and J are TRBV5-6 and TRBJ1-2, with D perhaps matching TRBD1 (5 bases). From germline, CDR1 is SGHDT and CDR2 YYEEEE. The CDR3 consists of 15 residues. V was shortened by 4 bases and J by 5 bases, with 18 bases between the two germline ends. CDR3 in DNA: TGTGCCAGCAGCCCGGGGGTGGGAACTCCTTATGGCTACACCTTC. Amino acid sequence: CASSPGVGTPYGYTF.

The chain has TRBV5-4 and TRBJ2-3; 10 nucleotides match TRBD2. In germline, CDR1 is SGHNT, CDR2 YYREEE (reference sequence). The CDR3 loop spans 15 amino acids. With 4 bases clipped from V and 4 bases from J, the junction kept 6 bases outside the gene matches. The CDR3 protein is CASSVSGGRADTQYF. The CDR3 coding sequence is TGTGCCAGCAGCGTTAGCGGGGGGAGGGCAGATACGCAGTATTTT.

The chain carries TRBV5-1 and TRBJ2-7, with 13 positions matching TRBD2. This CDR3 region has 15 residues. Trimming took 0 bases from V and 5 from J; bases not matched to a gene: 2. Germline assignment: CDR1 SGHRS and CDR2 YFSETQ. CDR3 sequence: CASSLGTSGGDEQYF. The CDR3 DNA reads TGCGCCAGCAGCTTGGGGACTAGCGGGGGCGACGAGCAGTACTTC. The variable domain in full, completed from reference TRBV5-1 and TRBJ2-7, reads KAGVTQTPRYLIKTRGQQVTLSCSPISGHRSVSWYQQTPGQGLQFLFEYFSETQRNKGNFPGRFSGRQFSNSRSEMNVSTLELGDSALYLCASSLGTSGGDEQYFGPGTRLTVT.

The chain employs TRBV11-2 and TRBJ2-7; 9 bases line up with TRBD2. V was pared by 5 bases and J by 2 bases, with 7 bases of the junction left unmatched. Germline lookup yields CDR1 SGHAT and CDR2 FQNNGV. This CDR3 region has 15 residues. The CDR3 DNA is TGTGCCAGCAGCCGCAGCGGGGGGCCCACCTACGAGCAGTACTTC. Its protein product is CASSRSGGPTYEQYF.

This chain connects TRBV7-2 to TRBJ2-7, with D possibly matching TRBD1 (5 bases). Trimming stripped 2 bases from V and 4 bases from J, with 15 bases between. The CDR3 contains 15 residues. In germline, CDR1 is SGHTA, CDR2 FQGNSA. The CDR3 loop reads CASSLSVQPGYEQYF. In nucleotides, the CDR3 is TGTGCCAGCAGCTTATCGGTGCAACCAGGGTACGAGCAGTACTTC.

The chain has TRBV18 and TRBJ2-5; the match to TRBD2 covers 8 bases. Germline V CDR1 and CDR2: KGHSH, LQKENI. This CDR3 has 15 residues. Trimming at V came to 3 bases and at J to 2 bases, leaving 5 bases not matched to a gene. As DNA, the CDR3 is TGTGCCAGCTCACCCCCGGGCGGGGGGCAAGAGACCCAGTACTTC. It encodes CASSPPGGGQETQYF.

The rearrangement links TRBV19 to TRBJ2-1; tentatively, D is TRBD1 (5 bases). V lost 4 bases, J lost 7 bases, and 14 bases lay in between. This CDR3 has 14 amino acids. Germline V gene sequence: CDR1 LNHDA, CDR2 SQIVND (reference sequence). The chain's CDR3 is CASSSPDGHNEQFF. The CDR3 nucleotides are TGTGCCAGTAGTAGCCCGGACGGACATAATGAGCAGTTCTTC.

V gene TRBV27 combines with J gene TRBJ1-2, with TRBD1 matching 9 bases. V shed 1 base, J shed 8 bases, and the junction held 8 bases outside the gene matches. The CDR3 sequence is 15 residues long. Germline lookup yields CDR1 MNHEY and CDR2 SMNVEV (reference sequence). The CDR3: CASSLYGTGLWGYTF. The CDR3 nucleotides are TGTGCCAGCAGTTTATACGGGACAGGGCTATGGGGCTACACCTTC.